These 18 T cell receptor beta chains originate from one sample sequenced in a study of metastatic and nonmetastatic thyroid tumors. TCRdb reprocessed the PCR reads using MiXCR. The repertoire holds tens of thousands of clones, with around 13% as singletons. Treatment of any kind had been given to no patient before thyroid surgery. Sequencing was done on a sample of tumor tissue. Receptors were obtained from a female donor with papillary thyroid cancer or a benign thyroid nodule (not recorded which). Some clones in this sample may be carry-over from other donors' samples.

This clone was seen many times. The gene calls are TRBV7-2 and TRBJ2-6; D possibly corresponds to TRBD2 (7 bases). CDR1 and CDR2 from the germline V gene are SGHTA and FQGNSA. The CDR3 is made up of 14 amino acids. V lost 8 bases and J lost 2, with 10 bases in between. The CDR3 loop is CASGGGPGANVLTF. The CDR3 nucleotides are TGTGCCAGCGGGGGGGGCCCTGGGGCCAACGTCCTGACTTTC. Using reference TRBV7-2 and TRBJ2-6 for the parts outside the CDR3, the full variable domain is GAGVSQSPSNKVTEKGKDVELRCDPISGHTALYWYRQSLGQGLEFLIYFQGNSAPDKSGLPSDRFSAERTGGSVSTLTIQRTQQEDSAVYLCASGGGPGANVLTFGAGSRLTVL.

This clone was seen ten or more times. CDR3 protein: CASSYRSGQETQYF. CDR3 nucleotides: TGTGCCAGCAGTTATAGGTCAGGTCAAGAGACCCAGTACTTC. V is TRBV6-6 and J is TRBJ2-5; D is uncertain. The CDR3 consists of 14 residues. V lost 3 bases and J 2 bases, leaving 10 bases between the germline ends. Germline values: CDR1 MNHNY, CDR2 SVGAGI (reference sequence).

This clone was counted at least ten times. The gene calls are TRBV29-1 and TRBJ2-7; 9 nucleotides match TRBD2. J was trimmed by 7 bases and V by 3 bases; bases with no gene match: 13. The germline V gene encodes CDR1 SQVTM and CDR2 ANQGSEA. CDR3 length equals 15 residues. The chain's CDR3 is CSVDYEAGGPGEQYF. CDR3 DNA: TGCAGCGTTGACTACGAGGCGGGAGGGCCCGGGGAGCAGTACTTC.

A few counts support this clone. The CDR3 region is CASSLIAGAGEKYF. Here the CDR3 DNA reads TGTGCCAGCAGTTTAATAGCGGGAGCGGGGGAGAAGTACTTC. The chain joins TRBV12-3 or TRBV12-4 to TRBJ2-7; 9 bases align to TRBD2. Losses at the gene ends were 2 bases for V and 11 bases for J; bases not matched to a gene: 10. This CDR3 spans 14 amino acids.

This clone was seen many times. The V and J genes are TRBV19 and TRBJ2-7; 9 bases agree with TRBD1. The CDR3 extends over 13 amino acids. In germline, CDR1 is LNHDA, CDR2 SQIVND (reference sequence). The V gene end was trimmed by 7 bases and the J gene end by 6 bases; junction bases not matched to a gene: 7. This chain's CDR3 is CASKGQGKREQYF. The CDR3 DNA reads TGTGCCAGTAAGGGACAGGGAAAACGCGAGCAGTACTTC.

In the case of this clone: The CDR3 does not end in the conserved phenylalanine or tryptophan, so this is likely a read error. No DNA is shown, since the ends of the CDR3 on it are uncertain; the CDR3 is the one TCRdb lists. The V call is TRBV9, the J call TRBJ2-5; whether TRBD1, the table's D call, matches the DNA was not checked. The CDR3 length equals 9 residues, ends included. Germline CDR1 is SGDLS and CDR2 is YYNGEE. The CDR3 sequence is CASSSRGGG.

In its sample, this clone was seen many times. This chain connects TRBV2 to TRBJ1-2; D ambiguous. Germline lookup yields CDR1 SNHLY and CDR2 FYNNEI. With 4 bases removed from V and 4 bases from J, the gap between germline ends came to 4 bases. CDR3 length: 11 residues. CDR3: CASSASYGYTF. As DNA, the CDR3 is TGTGCCAGCAGTGCAAGCTATGGCTACACCTTC.

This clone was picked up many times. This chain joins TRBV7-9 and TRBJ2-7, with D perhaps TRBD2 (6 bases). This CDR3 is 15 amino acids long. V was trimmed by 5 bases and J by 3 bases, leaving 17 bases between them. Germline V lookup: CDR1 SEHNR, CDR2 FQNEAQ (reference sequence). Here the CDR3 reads CASSRLGAGNYEQYF. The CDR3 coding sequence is TGTGCCAGCAGCCGCCTTGGGGCGGGGAACTACGAGCAGTACTTC.

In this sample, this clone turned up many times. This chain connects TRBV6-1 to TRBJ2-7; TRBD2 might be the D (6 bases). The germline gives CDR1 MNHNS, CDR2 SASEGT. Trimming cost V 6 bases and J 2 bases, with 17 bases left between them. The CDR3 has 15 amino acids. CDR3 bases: TGTGCCAGCAGCCTCTTTGCGGGGTGGGCCTACGAGCAGTACTTC. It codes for CASSLFAGWAYEQYF.

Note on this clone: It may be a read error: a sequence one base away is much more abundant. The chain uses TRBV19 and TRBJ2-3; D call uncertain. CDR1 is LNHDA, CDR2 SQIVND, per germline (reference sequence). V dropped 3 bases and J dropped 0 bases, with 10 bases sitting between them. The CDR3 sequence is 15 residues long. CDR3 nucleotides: TGTGCCAGTAGTATCAGCGCCCATAGCACAGATACGCAGTATTTT. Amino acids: CASSISAHSTDTQYF.

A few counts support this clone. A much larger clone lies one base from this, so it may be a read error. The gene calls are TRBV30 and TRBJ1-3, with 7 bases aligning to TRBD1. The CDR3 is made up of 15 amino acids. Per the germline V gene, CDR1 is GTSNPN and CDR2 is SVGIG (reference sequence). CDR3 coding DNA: TGTGCCTGGAGTGTAAACAGGGGTGCTGGAAACACCATATGTTTT. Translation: CAWSVNRGAGNTICF.

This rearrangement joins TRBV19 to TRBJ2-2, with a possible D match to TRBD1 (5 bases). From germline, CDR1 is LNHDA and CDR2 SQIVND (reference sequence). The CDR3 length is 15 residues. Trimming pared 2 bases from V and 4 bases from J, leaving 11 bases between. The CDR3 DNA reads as TGTGCCAGTAGTATACAGGGCAGTGGCACCGGGGAGCTGTTTTTT. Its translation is CASSIQGSGTGELFF.

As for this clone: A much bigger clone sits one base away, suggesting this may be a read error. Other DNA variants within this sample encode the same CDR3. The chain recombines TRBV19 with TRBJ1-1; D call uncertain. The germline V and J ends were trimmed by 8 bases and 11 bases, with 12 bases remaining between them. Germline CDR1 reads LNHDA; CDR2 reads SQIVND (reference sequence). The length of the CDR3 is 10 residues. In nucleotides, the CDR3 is TGTGCCAGTCGAGCTTTTTGGGCTTTCTTT. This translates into CASRAFWAFF.

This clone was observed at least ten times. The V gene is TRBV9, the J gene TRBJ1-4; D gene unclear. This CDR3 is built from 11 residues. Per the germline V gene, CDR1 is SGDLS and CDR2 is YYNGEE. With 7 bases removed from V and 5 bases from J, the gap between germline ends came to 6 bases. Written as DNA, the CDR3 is TGTGCCAGCGGGCGGAATGAAAAACTGTTTTTT. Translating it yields CASGRNEKLFF.

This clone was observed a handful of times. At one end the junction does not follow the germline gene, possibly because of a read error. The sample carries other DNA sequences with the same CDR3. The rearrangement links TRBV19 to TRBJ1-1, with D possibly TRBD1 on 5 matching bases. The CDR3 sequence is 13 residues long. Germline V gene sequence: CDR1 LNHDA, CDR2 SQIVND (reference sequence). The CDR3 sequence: CASSLTGGQWAFF. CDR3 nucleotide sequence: TGTGCCAGTAGCCTAACTGGGGGTCAATGGGCTTTCTTC. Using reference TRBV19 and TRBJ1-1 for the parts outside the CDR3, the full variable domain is DGGITQSPKYLFRKEGQNVTLSCEQNLNHDAMYWYRQDPGQGLRLIYYSQIVNDFQKGDIAEGYSVSREKKESFPLTVTSAQKNPTAFYLCASSLTGGQWAFFGQGTRLTVV.

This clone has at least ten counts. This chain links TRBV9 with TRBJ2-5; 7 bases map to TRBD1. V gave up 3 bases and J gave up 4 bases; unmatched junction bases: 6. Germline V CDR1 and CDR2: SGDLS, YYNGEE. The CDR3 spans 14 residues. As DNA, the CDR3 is TGTGCCAGCAGCGCATCGACAGGGTCAGAGACCCAGTACTTC. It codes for CASSASTGSETQYF.

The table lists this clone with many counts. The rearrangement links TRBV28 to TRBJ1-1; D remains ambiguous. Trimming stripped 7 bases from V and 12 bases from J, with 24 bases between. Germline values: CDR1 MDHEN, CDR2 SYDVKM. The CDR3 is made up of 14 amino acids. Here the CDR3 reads CASTKGLQTLSTFF. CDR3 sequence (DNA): TGTGCCAGCACCAAGGGCCTTCAGACACTCTCAACTTTCTTT.

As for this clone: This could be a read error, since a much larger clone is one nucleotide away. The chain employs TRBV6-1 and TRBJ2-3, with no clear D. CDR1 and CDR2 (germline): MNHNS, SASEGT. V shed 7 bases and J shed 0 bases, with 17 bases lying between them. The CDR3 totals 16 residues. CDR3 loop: CASTRSPCSSTDTQYF. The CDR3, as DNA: TGTGCCAGCACCCGTTCCCCGTGCTCTAGCACAGATACGCAGTATTTT.